This T cell receptor beta chain was recorded in a study of blood T cell repertoires in COVID-19. Study at large: Whether acute or convalescent, the COVID-19 samples came from the United States, Italy and Spain. The cDNA or gDNA used as material had been derived from T cells, B-cell-depleted T cells, or PBMCs.

Some clones are missing from TCRdb's copy, which holds only in-frame ones; the method was immunoSEQ multiplex PCR. This sample has hundreds of thousands of clones, with about 87% found just once. Germline V lookup: CDR1 SGHTA, CDR2 FQGNSA. The germline V and J ends were trimmed by 5 bases and 0 bases, with 11 bases remaining between them. CDR3 length: 14 residues. The chain has TRBV7-2 and TRBJ2-7, with D possibly matching TRBD1 (6 bases). Sequenced sample: peripheral blood. This TCR derives from a middle-aged woman who had recovered from COVID-19. The CDR3: CASSQRTDSYEQYF. In nucleotides, the CDR3 is TGTGCCAGCAGCCAGAGGACAGACTCCTACGAGCAGTACTTC.